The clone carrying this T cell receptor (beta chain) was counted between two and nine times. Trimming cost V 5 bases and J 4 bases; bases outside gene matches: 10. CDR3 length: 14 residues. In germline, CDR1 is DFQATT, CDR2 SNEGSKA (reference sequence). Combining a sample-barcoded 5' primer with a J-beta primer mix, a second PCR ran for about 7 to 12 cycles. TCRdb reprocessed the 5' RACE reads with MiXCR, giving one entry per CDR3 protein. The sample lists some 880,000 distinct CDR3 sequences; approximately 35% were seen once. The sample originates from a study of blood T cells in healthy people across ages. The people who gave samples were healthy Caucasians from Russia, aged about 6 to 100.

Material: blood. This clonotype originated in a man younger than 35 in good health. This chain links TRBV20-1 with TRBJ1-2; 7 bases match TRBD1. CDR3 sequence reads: CSAQGGGAGYGYTF. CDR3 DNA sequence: TGCAGTGCTCAGGGGGGGGGCGCCGGCTATGGCTACACCTTC.